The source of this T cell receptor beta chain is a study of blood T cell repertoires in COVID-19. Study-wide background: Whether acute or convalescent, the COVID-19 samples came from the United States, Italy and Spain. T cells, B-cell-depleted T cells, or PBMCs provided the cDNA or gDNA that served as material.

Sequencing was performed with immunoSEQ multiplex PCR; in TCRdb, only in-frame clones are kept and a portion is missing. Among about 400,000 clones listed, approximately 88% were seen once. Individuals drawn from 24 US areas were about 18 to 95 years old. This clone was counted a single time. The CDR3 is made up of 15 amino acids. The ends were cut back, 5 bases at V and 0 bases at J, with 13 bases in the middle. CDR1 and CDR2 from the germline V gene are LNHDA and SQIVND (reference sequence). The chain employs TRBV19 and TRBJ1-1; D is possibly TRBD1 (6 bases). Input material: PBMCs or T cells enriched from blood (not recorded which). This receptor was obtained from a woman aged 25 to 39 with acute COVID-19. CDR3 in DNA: TGTGCCAGTAGTCCCTGGACAGCCTTGAACACTGAAGCTTTCTTT. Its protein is CASSPWTALNTEAFF.